These T cell receptor beta chains were read from a single sample in a study of T cell responses to AZD1222 COVID-19 vaccine. Method: immunoSEQ multiplex PCR; TCRdb's copy keeps in-frame clones and lacks some. Here the sample spans over 85,000 clones, roughly nine tenths being singletons. The sequences come from peripheral blood, collected 28 days after the second AZD1222 dose. All receptors come from an adult who received the AZD1222 COVID-19 vaccine. Both conserved end residues are part of each CDR3. Each record gives: CDR3 length, clone size, V gene, J gene, D gene, CDR3 DNA, CDR3 protein. The D gene is left open where the match is weak. Not all rows give a size; the values are once, few, many and, for expanded clones, a class.

cdr3_length: 17
clone_size: once
v_call: TRBV3-1/TRBV3-2
j_call: TRBJ1-2
d_call: TRBD1
cdr3_nt: TGTGCCAGCAGCTTCCGAGACAGGGGGCGCCGCAACTATGGCTACACCTTC
cdr3_aa: CASSFRDRGRRNYGYTF

cdr3_length: 17
clone_size: -
v_call: TRBV4-2
j_call: TRBJ2-1
d_call: TRBD2
cdr3_nt: TGTGCCAGCAGCCAAGATCAGGGACTAGCGGGGGAGAGTGAGCAGTTCTTC
cdr3_aa: CASSQDQGLAGESEQFF

cdr3_length: 12
clone_size: -
v_call: TRBV7-9
j_call: TRBJ1-1
d_call: -
cdr3_nt: TGTGCCAGCAGCAATTGGGGGACTGAAGCTTTCTTT
cdr3_aa: CASSNWGTEAFF

cdr3_length: 13
clone_size: -
v_call: TRBV27
j_call: TRBJ2-3
d_call: -
cdr3_nt: TGTGCCAGCAGTTTAGGGGGCACAGATACGCAGTATTTT
cdr3_aa: CASSLGGTDTQYF

cdr3_length: 16
clone_size: -
v_call: TRBV7-9
j_call: TRBJ1-2
d_call: TRBD1
cdr3_nt: TGTGCCAGCAGCTTGGGGACAGGGGGAAAAAACTATGGCTACACCTTC
cdr3_aa: CASSLGTGGKNYGYTF

cdr3_length: 15
clone_size: -
v_call: TRBV11-2
j_call: TRBJ2-3
d_call: TRBD1
cdr3_nt: TGTGCCAGCCGAAGGGGGGACAGGGTGGCAGATACGCAGTATTTT
cdr3_aa: CASRRGDRVADTQYF

cdr3_length: 13
clone_size: -
v_call: TRBV30
j_call: TRBJ1-5
d_call: -
cdr3_nt: TGTGCCTGGAGCCTAGAAAGGGATCAGCCCCAGCATTTT
cdr3_aa: CAWSLERDQPQHF

cdr3_length: 14
clone_size: -
v_call: TRBV28
j_call: TRBJ2-7
d_call: -
cdr3_nt: TGTGCCAGCAGTCAAAGGGGAGGCTCCTACGAGCAGTACTTC
cdr3_aa: CASSQRGGSYEQYF

cdr3_length: 14
clone_size: once
v_call: TRBV5-1
j_call: TRBJ2-7
d_call: TRBD1
cdr3_nt: TGCGCCAGCAGCTCCGGGACAGGACTCAACGAGCAGTACTTC
cdr3_aa: CASSSGTGLNEQYF

cdr3_length: 16
clone_size: -
v_call: TRBV6-5
j_call: TRBJ1-2
d_call: TRBD1
cdr3_nt: TGTGCCAGCAGTTATTTAGGACAGGGTGGAACCTATGGCTACACCTTC
cdr3_aa: CASSYLGQGGTYGYTF

cdr3_length: 15
clone_size: -
v_call: TRBV5-6
j_call: TRBJ2-5
d_call: TRBD1
cdr3_nt: TGTGCCAGCACCGGGACAGGAGGCCAGGTGGAGACCCAGTACTTC
cdr3_aa: CASTGTGGQVETQYF